The next 10 T cell receptor beta chains were all read from a single sample in a study of tumor and adjacent non-tumor tissue in lung cancer. The library came from three nested PCR rounds adapted from ARM-PCR protocols. TCRdb redid the calling of the multiplex PCR reads with MiXCR, one entry per CDR3 protein. The sample has fewer than 100,000 distinct CDR3 sequences, 65% to 85% seen once. RNA was extracted from bulk tissue without any cell sorting. More than 3 cm separated this lung sample from the edge of the tumor. Material for sequencing was distant non-tumor lung tissue. Receptors originate from a man in his 60s with non-small cell lung cancer.

This clonotype was counted a few times. A much larger clone lies one base from this, so it may be a read error. The genes are TRBV7-9 and TRBJ2-7; perhaps D is TRBD1 or TRBD2 (5 bases each). The CDR3 runs 12 residues. The V end was cut by 2 bases, the J end by 13 bases, with 15 bases between. CDR1 SEHNR and CDR2 FQNEAQ come from the germline V gene (reference sequence). CDR3 DNA: TGTGCCAGCAGCTTATACGGGACGGTGTCCTACTTC. Its protein product is CASSLYGTVSYF.

To note about this clonotype: Germline and junction disagree at one end, which may indicate a read error. The chain links TRBV20-1 to TRBJ2-1, with D possibly TRBD1 on 6 matching bases. Germline V CDR1 and CDR2: DFQATT, SNEGSKA (reference sequence). The CDR3 consists of 15 residues. CDR3 region: CSAPHISRGSNGQFF. In DNA, the CDR3 is TGCAGTGCTCCCCACATCTCCAGGGGTTCCAATGGGCAGTTCTTC.

Comments on this clonotype: This sequence may be a read error, since a much larger clone differs from it by one base. It is likely a read error, because the conserved phenylalanine at the end of the CDR3 is missing. The chain joins TRBV12-3 or TRBV12-4 to TRBJ1-1; 8 positions agree with TRBD1. The CDR3 sequence is 13 residues long. The junction had 2 bases not matched to a gene; V was cut back by 8 bases and J by 0 bases. DNA for the CDR3: TGTGCCAGCGGGGACAGGATGAACACTGAAGCTTTCTTA. This encodes CASGDRMNTEAFL.

With respect to this clonotype: Sequence at one end of the junction differs from germline and may be a read error. The rearrangement uses TRBV5-4 and TRBJ2-5, with 7 bases fitting TRBD2. This CDR3 has 13 residues. CDR1 and CDR2 (germline): SGHNT, YYREEE (reference sequence). CDR3 sequence: CASRDIAGETQHF. The CDR3 DNA follows: TGTGCCAGTAGAGACATTGCGGGGGAGACCCAGCACTTC.

This clonotype was seen many times. The V call is TRBV13, the J call TRBJ2-1; TRBD2 matches at 8 bases. The J segment lost 6 bases and the V segment lost 4 bases, leaving 5 bases of the junction unmatched. Germline CDR1 is PRHDT and CDR2 is FYEKMQ (reference sequence). The CDR3 sequence is 14 residues long. The CDR3 DNA follows: TGTGCCAGCAGCTCTTTAGCGGGGCCCAATGAGCAGTTCTTC. As protein: CASSSLAGPNEQFF.

Comment on this clonotype: The CDR3 end shows no conserved phenylalanine or tryptophan, and so a read error is likely. CDR3 DNA: TGTGCCAGCATCTCGAGGACAGCAGGGAGTGTCTACGAGCAGTACTTA. Amino acid sequence: CASISRTAGSVYEQYL. V gene TRBV11-2 combines with J gene TRBJ2-7; possibly TRBD1 for D (6 bases). Trimming removed 7 bases from V and 3 bases from J, with 22 bases in between. The germline gives CDR1 SGHAT, CDR2 FQNNGV. The CDR3 loop spans 16 amino acids.

With respect to this clonotype: Germline and junction disagree at one end, which may indicate a read error. This rearrangement joins TRBV28 to TRBJ1-5; no clear D. There are 17 residues in the CDR3. Germline values: CDR1 MDHEN, CDR2 SYDVKM. The DNA for the CDR3 is TGTGCCATCAGTTTATTTTACACGGGGAAATCGGGTCAGCCCCAGCATTTT. This encodes CAISLFYTGKSGQPQHF.

Note on this clonotype: A junction end diverges from the germline sequence, so it may reflect a read error. The chain carries TRBV11-2 and TRBJ1-1; TRBD1 is a possible D gene (6 bases). The germline V gene has CDR1 SGHAT and CDR2 FQNNGV. This CDR3 comprises 14 residues. Here the CDR3 DNA reads TGTTCCAGCAGTTTAGTCGAGAGGGACACTGAGGCCTTCTTT. It specifies CSSSLVERDTEAFF.

For this clonotype: A read error may produce the germline difference seen at one junction end. J is TRBJ2-5 and V is TRBV11-2; 9 bases align to TRBD2. There are 16 residues in the CDR3. CDR1 SGHAT and CDR2 FQNNGV come from the germline V gene. This CDR3 is CVSSSASGGPKETQYF. The CDR3 DNA reads as TGTGTCAGCAGCTCCGCAAGCGGGGGGCCAAAGGAGACCCAGTACTTC.

The J gene is TRBJ1-3, the V gene TRBV20-1; D gene ambiguous. Germline lookup yields CDR1 DFQATT and CDR2 SNEGSKA (reference sequence). V was trimmed by 7 bases and J by 0 bases, leaving 16 bases between them. This CDR3 is built from 15 residues. The CDR3 sequence is CSVRVIRASGNTIYF. The DNA of the CDR3 is TGCAGTGTTAGGGTCATACGAGCCTCTGGAAACACCATATATTTT.